This note documents a single T cell receptor beta chain sequence. Antigen unknown. Lactation, pregnancy, other autoimmune disease or uncontrolled infection led to exclusion of patients. Thyroid ultrasound, orbital computed tomography, clinical symptoms, and serum thyroxine and TRAb underpinned diagnoses. Researchers took RNA transcripts and amplified the TCR beta CDR3 regions from them. The HTBI primer set drove a first-round RT-PCR of the TCR CDR3. MiXCR was run by TCRdb on the multiplex PCR reads, yielding one entry per CDR3 protein. The sample has roughly 500,000 distinct CDR3 sequences; roughly 46% are singletons. The length of the CDR3 is 14 residues. Germline assignment: CDR1 SGDLS and CDR2 YYNGEE. V lost 1 base and J lost 1, with 8 bases in between. This specimen belongs to a study of T cells in Graves' hyperthyroidism and ophthalmopathy. Findings and caveats of the study: Ophthalmopathy stood apart from stable hyperthyroidism in a 13 V-J model. Most thyroid-expanded clonotypes above 0.001 were also found in blood.

The sequenced sample was peripheral blood or thyroid tissue (not recorded which). The chain employs TRBV9 and TRBJ1-2; D not certain. The clonotype comes from an adult woman with Graves' disease, either hyperthyroidism or ophthalmopathy (not recorded which). The CDR3 spells CASSVSTVNYGYTF. The CDR3 DNA sequence: TGTGCCAGCAGCGTATCGACGGTTAACTATGGCTACACCTTC.